This T cell receptor (beta chain) stems from a study of liver allograft versus peripheral blood T cells. Overall study context: Liver transplant recipients had T cell receptor repertoires compared between transplanted liver and peripheral blood.

The study's findings and limits: Repertoires of T cell receptors in liver allografts reportedly differed from peripheral blood repertoires.

TCRdb called the reads again in MiXCR, with one record for every CDR3 protein. The sample lists about 8,400 distinct CDR3 sequences; 15% to 20% were seen once. By share of the sample, this clonotype is large. The target antigen is unknown. Germline-derived CDR1 and CDR2 are SQVTM and ANQGSEA. This CDR3 region has 14 residues. V gave up 4 bases and J gave up 11 bases; unmatched junction bases: 13. The chain has TRBV29-1 and TRBJ1-5; 8 bases agree with TRBD1. The TCR originated in a human patient who had a liver transplant. The T cells may come from the graft donor. The CDR3 protein is CSVAGGQGANTQHF. DNA for the CDR3: TGCAGCGTTGCGGGAGGGCAGGGGGCGAATACCCAGCATTTT.